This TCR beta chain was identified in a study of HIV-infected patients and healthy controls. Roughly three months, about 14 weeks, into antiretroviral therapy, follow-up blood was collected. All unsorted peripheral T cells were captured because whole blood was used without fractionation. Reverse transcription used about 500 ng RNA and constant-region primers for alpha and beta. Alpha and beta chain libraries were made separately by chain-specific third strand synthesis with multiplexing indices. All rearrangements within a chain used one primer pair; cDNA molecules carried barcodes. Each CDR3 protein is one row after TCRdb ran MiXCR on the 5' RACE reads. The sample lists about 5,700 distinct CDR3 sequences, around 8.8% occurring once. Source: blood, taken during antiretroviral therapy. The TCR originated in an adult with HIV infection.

CDR3 DNA: TGCAGTGCTAGAGGCGGGTACGGAAACACCATATATTTT. This codes for CSARGGYGNTIYF. This chain links TRBV20-1 with TRBJ1-3; D unclear. V was cut by 1 base and J by 4 bases, with 8 bases left in between. Germline CDR1 is DFQATT and CDR2 is SNEGSKA (reference sequence). CDR3 length equals 13 residues.